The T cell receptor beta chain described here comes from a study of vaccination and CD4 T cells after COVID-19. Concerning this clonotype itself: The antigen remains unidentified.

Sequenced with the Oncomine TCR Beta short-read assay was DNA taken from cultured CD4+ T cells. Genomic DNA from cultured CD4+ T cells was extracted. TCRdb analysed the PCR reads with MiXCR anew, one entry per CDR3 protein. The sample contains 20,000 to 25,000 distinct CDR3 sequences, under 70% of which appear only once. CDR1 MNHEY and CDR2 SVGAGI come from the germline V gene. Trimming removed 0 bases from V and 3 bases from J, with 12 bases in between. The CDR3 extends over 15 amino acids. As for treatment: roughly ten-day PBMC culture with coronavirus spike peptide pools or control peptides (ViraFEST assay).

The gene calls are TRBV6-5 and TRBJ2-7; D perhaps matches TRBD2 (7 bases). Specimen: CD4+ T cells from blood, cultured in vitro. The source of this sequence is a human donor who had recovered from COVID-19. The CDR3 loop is CASSYSRGEGYEQYF. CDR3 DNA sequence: TGTGCCAGCAGTTACTCGAGGGGGGAGGGCTACGAGCAGTACTTC.